This T cell receptor beta chain originates from a study of cytomegalovirus exposure and HLA in healthy donors. Study-level findings and limits: In vitro data verified a few CMV-associated chains as specific for CMV antigens.

Germline V gives CDR1 SGHRS, CDR2 YFSETQ. The CDR3 spans 15 residues. The J segment lost 2 bases and the V segment lost 4 bases, leaving 7 bases of the junction unmatched. Here immunoSEQ multiplex PCR was the method, and the copy in TCRdb shows in-frame clones only, minus some. The repertoire holds about 180,000 clones, with around 85% as singletons. With respect to this clone: As yet, its antigen is unknown.

Sequenced: PBMCs. This clonotype was obtained from a man younger than 35 in good health and CMV-seropositive. This chain links TRBV5-1 with TRBJ2-5; 8 nucleotides line up with TRBD1. The CDR3 coding sequence is TGCGCCAGCAGCGACGGACAGGGTCCACAAGAGACCCAGTACTTC. Protein sequence: CASSDGQGPQETQYF.